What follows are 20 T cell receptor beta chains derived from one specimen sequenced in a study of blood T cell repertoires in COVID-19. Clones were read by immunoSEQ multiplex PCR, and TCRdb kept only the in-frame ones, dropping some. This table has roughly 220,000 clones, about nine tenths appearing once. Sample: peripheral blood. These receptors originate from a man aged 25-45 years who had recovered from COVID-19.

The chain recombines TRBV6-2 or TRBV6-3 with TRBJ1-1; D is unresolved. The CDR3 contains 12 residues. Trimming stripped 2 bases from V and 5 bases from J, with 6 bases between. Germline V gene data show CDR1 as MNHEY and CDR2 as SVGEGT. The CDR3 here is CASSYRRTEAFF. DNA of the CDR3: TGTGCCAGCAGTTACCGGAGGACTGAAGCTTTCTTT.

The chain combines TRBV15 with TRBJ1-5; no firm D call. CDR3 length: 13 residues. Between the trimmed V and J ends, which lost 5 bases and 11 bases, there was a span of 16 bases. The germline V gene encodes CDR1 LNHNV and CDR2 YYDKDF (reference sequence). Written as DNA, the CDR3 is TGTGCCACCAGCTATGAGGAGGATCGGTCCCAGCATTTT. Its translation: CATSYEEDRSQHF.

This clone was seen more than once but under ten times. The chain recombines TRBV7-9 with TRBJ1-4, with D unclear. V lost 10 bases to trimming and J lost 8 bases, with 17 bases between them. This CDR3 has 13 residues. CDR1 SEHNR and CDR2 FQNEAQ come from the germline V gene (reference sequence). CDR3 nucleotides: TGTGCCACCGAAAACGGGAGGAACGAAAAACTGTTTTTT. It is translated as CATENGRNEKLFF. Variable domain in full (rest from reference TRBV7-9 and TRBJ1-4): DTGVSQNPRHKITKRGQNVTFRCDPISEHNRLYWYRQTLGQGPEFLTYFQNEAQLEKSRLLSDRFSAERPKGSFSTLEIQRTEQGDSAMYLCATENGRNEKLFFGSGTQLSVL.

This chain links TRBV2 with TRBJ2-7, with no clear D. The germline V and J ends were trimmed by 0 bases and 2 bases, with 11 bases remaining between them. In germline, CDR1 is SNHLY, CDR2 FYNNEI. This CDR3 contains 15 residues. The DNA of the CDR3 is TGTGCCAGCAGTGAAGCGCATCGGGTAACCTACGAGCAGTACTTC. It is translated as CASSEAHRVTYEQYF.

The CDR3 nucleotides read TGTGCCAGCTCACCATCTCGACTAGGCTCCCAACACGAGCAGTACTTC. Its translation: CASSPSRLGSQHEQYF. This chain joins TRBV18 and TRBJ2-7; D is possibly TRBD2 (6 bases). The CDR3 runs to 16 residues. CDR1 and CDR2 (germline): KGHSH, LQKENI. V lost 2 bases and J lost 5, with 19 bases in between. The entire variable domain, with the rest obtained from reference TRBV18 and TRBJ2-7, is as follows: NAGVMQNPRHLVRRRGQEARLRCSPMKGHSHVYWYRQLPEEGLKFMVYLQKENIIDESGMPKERFSAEFPKEGPSILRIQQVVRGDSAAYFCASSPSRLGSQHEQYFGPGTRLTVT.

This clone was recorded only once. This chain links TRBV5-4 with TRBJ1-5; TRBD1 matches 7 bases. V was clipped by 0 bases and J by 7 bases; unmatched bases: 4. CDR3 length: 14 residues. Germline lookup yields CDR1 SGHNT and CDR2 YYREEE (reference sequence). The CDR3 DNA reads TGTGCCAGCAGCTTGGACCAGGGGGACCAGCCCCAGCATTTT. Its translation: CASSLDQGDQPQHF.

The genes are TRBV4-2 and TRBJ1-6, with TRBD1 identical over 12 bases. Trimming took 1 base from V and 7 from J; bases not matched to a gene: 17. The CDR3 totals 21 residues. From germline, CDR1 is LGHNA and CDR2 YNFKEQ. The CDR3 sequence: CASSQGWGGVGQGARNSPLHF. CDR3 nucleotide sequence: TGTGCCAGCAGCCAAGGCTGGGGGGGCGTGGGACAGGGGGCAAGAAATTCACCCCTCCACTTT.

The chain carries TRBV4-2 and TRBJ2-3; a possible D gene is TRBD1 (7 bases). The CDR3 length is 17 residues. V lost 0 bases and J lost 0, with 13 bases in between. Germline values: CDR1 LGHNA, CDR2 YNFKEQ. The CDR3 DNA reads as TGTGCCAGCAGCCAAGATGGGGCAGGGGGGAGCACAGATACGCAGTATTTT. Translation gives CASSQDGAGGSTDTQYF.

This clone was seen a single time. The CDR3 loop reads CSVEEEPLGKLFF. CDR3 DNA: TGCAGCGTCGAGGAGGAGCCGTTGGGAAAACTGTTTTTT. The chain combines TRBV29-1 with TRBJ1-4; the D is unclear. The V end was cut by 6 bases, the J end by 10 bases, with 18 bases between. The germline V gene has CDR1 SQVTM and CDR2 ANQGSEA. This CDR3 has 13 amino acids.

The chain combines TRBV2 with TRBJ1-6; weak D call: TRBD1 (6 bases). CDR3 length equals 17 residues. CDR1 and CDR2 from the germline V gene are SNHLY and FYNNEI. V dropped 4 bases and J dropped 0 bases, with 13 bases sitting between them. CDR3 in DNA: TGTGCCAGCAGTGTCGGCCAGGGGACCTCCTATAATTCACCCCTCCACTTT. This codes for CASSVGQGTSYNSPLHF.

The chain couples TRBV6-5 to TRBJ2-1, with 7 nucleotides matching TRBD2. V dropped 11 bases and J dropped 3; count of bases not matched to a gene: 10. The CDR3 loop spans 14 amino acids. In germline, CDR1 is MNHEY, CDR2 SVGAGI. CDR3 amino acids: CAGDGAGVYNEQFF. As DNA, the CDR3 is TGTGCCGGGGATGGGGCGGGAGTCTACAATGAGCAGTTCTTC.

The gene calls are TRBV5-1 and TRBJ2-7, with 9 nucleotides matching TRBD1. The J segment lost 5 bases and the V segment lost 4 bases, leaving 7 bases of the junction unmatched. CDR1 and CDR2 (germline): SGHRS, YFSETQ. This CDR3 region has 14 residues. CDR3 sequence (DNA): TGCGCCAGCAGCCCCGGGACAGGGCTTCACGAGCAGTACTTC. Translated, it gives CASSPGTGLHEQYF.

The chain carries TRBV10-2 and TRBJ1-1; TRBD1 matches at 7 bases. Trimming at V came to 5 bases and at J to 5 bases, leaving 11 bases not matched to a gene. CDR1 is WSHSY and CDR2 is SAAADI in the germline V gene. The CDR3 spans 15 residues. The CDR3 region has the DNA TGCGCCAGCAGTTCGCCAGGGGGAAGGGGGACTGAAGCTTTCTTT. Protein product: CASSSPGGRGTEAFF.

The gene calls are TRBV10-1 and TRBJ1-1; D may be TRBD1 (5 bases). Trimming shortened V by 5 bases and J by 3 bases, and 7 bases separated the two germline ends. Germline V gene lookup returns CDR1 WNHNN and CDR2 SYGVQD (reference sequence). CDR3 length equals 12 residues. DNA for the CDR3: TGCGCCAGCAGTACAGGCGACACTGAAGCTTTCTTT. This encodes CASSTGDTEAFF.

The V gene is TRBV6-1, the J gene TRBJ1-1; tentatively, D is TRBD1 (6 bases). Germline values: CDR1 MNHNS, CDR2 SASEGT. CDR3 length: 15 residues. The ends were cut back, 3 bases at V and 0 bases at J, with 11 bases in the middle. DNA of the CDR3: TGTGCCAGCAGTGATCAGGGGTCCATGAACACTGAAGCTTTCTTT. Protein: CASSDQGSMNTEAFF.

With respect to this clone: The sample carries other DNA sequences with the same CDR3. The CDR3 protein is CASSYSTGLNTEAFF. CDR3 in DNA: TGTGCCAGCAGTTACTCTACAGGGCTGAACACTGAAGCTTTCTTT. This rearrangement joins TRBV6-6 to TRBJ1-1; D is possibly TRBD1 (6 bases). Germline-derived CDR1 and CDR2 are MNHNY and SVGAGI (reference sequence). The CDR3 extends over 15 amino acids. Trimming left V 0 bases short and J 0 bases short, with 8 bases between.

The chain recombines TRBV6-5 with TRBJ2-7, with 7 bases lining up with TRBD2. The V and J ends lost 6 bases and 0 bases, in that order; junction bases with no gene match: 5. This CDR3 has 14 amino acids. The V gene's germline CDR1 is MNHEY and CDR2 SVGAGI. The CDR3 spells CASRPGGISYEQYF. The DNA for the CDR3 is TGTGCCAGCAGGCCCGGGGGGATCTCCTACGAGCAGTACTTC.

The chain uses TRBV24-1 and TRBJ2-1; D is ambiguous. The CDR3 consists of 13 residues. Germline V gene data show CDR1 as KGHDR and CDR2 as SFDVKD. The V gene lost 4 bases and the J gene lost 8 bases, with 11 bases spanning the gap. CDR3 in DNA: TGTGCCACCAGTGACCCCGACAAGCATGAGCAGTTCTTC. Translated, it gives CATSDPDKHEQFF.

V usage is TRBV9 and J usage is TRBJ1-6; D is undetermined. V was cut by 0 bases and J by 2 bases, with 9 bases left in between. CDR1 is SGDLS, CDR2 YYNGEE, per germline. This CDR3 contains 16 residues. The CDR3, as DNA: TGTGCCAGCAGCGTAGACCAGAAAACCTATAATTCACCCCTCCACTTT. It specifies CASSVDQKTYNSPLHF.

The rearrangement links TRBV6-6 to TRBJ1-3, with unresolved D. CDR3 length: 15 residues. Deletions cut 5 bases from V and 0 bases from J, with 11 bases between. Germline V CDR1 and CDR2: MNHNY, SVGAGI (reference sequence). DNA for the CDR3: TGTGCCAGCAGTGCCCGCAGTTACTCTGGAAACACCATATATTTT. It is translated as CASSARSYSGNTIYF.